The 11 T cell receptor beta chains below come from one sample, sequenced in a study of cytomegalovirus exposure and HLA in healthy donors. 60 Vbeta and 13 Jbeta primers were used in PCR. The data were produced by immunoSEQ multiplex PCR, yet TCRdb's version contains in-frame clones alone and is incomplete. The repertoire holds about 95,000 clones, with 81% as singletons. The sequencing sample was made of PBMCs. Source of these receptors: a woman between 65 and 79 years old in good health and CMV-seropositive.

The chain carries TRBV5-1 and TRBJ2-2; D may be TRBD2 (5 bases). The CDR3 length is 14 residues. Trimming removed 6 bases at V and 2 bases at J, with 11 bases between. Germline lookup yields CDR1 SGHRS and CDR2 YFSETQ. CDR3 coding DNA: TGCGCCAGCACCCCCGAGGGAAACACCGGGGAGCTGTTTTTT. Translation: CASTPEGNTGELFF.

Concerning this clone: The same CDR3 also results from other DNA sequences found in this sample. This chain connects TRBV6-5 to TRBJ2-7; 9 positions agree with TRBD1. This CDR3 is built from 14 residues. Per the germline V gene, CDR1 is MNHEY and CDR2 is SVGAGI. J gave up 4 bases and V 5 bases, and 6 bases lay outside the gene matches. CDR3 in DNA: TGTGCCAGCAGTGCATTGGGACAGGGATACGAGCAGTACTTC. Translation gives CASSALGQGYEQYF.

This chain links TRBV4-3 with TRBJ2-7, with unresolved D. The CDR3 contains 15 residues. V was clipped by 0 bases and J by 4 bases, with 13 bases between them. Germline V lookup: CDR1 LGHNA, CDR2 YSLEER. CDR3 loop: CASSQETGTGYEQYF. The CDR3 nucleotides read TGCGCCAGCAGCCAAGAAACCGGAACGGGTTACGAGCAGTACTTC.

The chain has TRBV5-4 and TRBJ2-1, with TRBD1 matching over 9 bases. The germline CDR1 and CDR2 sequences are SGHNT and YYREEE (reference sequence). The ends lost 4 bases at V and 5 bases at J; junction bases unmatched: 7. The CDR3 totals 15 residues. CDR3 amino acids: CASSKGQGFDNEQFF. The CDR3 DNA reads TGTGCCAGCAGCAAAGGACAGGGGTTTGACAATGAGCAGTTCTTC.

J is TRBJ2-6 and V is TRBV25-1; D may be TRBD1 (6 bases). Trimming cost V 4 bases and J 4 bases, with 14 bases left between them. Germline V gene sequence: CDR1 MGHDK, CDR2 SYGVNS. This CDR3 region has 16 residues. The CDR3 here is CASSGSRGVGANVLTF. The CDR3 coding sequence is TGTGCCAGCAGTGGTTCCAGGGGAGTCGGGGCCAACGTCCTGACTTTC.

The J gene is TRBJ1-1, the V gene TRBV4-2, with D possibly being TRBD1 (5 bases). CDR3 size: 15 residues. From germline, CDR1 is LGHNA and CDR2 YNFKEQ. Trimming removed 2 bases at V and 5 bases at J, with 15 bases between. The CDR3 is CASSQRPGGKTEAFF. In nucleotides, the CDR3 is TGTGCCAGCAGCCAACGACCTGGGGGGAAAACTGAAGCTTTCTTT.

The chain joins TRBV6-5 to TRBJ2-3, with 10 bases matching TRBD2. Germline-derived CDR1 and CDR2 are MNHEY and SVGAGI. The CDR3 length is 14 residues. Germline trimming cut 6 bases from V and 1 base from J; bases unmatched to any gene: 1. The CDR3 loop reads CASRGTSGTDTQYF. Here the CDR3 DNA reads TGTGCCAGCAGGGGGACTAGCGGCACAGATACGCAGTATTTT.

The chain has TRBV2 and TRBJ1-1, with a tentative D call TRBD1 (5 bases). Trimming cost V 3 bases and J 9 bases, with 11 bases left between them. CDR3 length equals 12 residues. The germline CDR1 and CDR2 sequences are SNHLY and FYNNEI. CDR3 sequence: CASSDGAVKAFF. CDR3 nucleotide sequence: TGTGCCAGCAGTGATGGGGCGGTTAAAGCTTTCTTT.

This clone came up once. The V gene is TRBV7-3, the J gene TRBJ2-1; a possible D gene is TRBD2 (5 bases). Germline V gene lookup returns CDR1 SGHTA and CDR2 FQGTGA. V gave up 2 bases and J gave up 7 bases, with 9 bases separating them. The CDR3 has 13 amino acids. The CDR3, as DNA: TGTGCCAGCAGCTTATTGCTAGCAAATGAGCAGTTCTTC. Its protein product is CASSLLLANEQFF.

In this sample, this clone turned up a few times. The V gene is TRBV2, the J gene TRBJ1-1; the D is unclear. The CDR3 totals 14 residues. Trimming cost V 7 bases and J 1 base, with 13 bases left between them. Germline CDR1 SNHLY, CDR2 FYNNEI. CDR3 in DNA: TGTGCCAGCACCGCCTTAACTGGGAACACTGAAGCTTTCTTT. This codes for CASTALTGNTEAFF.

The gene calls are TRBV19 and TRBJ2-7; TRBD1 matches at 8 bases. CDR1 LNHDA and CDR2 SQIVND come from the germline V gene (reference sequence). The CDR3 loop spans 14 amino acids. V dropped 6 bases and J dropped 5; count of bases not matched to a gene: 9. The CDR3 protein is CASRPQGAWNEQYF. The CDR3 DNA follows: TGTGCCAGTAGACCCCAGGGGGCATGGAACGAGCAGTACTTC.